The 7 T cell receptor beta chains below were found in one sample sequenced in a study of metastatic and nonmetastatic thyroid tumors. TCRdb re-analyzed the PCR reads through MiXCR. The repertoire holds several thousand clones, about 35% seen once, with more than 15% in the top ten. All patients were treatment-naive before thyroid surgery. The sample taken for sequencing was adjacent normal tissue. Receptors originate from a female donor with papillary thyroid cancer or a benign thyroid nodule (not recorded which). Some clones in this sample may be carry-over from other donors' samples.

This clone was seen more than once but under ten times. The rearrangement uses TRBV2 and TRBJ1-2; D gene unclear. The germline V gene encodes CDR1 SNHLY and CDR2 FYNNEI. The V gene lost 2 bases and the J gene lost 3 bases, with 13 bases spanning the gap. The CDR3 is 15 amino acids. CDR3 protein: CASSERQSLDYGYTF. The CDR3 DNA reads as TGTGCCAGCAGTGAACGCCAGTCACTAGACTATGGCTACACCTTC.

The chain has TRBV20-1 and TRBJ2-3; D gene unclear. The V gene lost 7 bases and the J gene lost 2 bases, with 13 bases spanning the gap. Per the germline V gene, CDR1 is DFQATT and CDR2 is SNEGSKA (reference sequence). This CDR3 comprises 13 residues. The CDR3 loop reads CSVRRTITDTQYF. The DNA of the CDR3 is TGCAGTGTCCGCAGGACCATCACAGATACGCAGTATTTT.

About this clone itself: Being one base from a much bigger clone, this may be a read error. The sample contains more than one DNA sequence encoding this CDR3. CDR3 region: CSVDASGMYNEQFF. The CDR3 nucleotides are TGCAGCGTTGACGCTAGTGGGATGTACAATGAGCAGTTCTTC. The gene calls are TRBV29-1 and TRBJ2-1; D gene unclear. This CDR3 region has 14 residues. Trimming stripped 3 bases from V and 4 bases from J, with 13 bases between. The V gene's germline CDR1 is SQVTM and CDR2 ANQGSEA.

This clone was observed a few times. The gene calls are TRBV25-1 and TRBJ1-6; 8 positions agree with TRBD1. CDR1 is MGHDK and CDR2 is SYGVNS in the germline V gene. The CDR3 spans 16 residues. V dropped 4 bases and J dropped 10; count of bases not matched to a gene: 12. The CDR3 DNA follows: TGTGCCAGCAGTGTGAACAGGGGTGGACAGGGCTCACCCCTCCACTTT. Translated: CASSVNRGGQGSPLHF.

This clone is classed as medium-sized (0.01 to 0.1%). This chain uses TRBV9 with TRBJ1-2, with 7 bases fitting TRBD1. This CDR3 has 14 amino acids. The V gene's germline CDR1 is SGDLS and CDR2 YYNGEE. After removal of 3 bases from V and 8 bases from J, the junction contained 10 bases not matched to a gene. CDR3 residues: CASSAGTVSRGYTF. The DNA of the CDR3 is TGTGCCAGCAGCGCCGGGACAGTATCCCGCGGCTACACCTTC.

By proportion, this clone is medium-sized. The genes are TRBV4-2 and TRBJ2-5, with a possible D match to TRBD2 (6 bases). CDR1 and CDR2 from the germline V gene are LGHNA and YNFKEQ. The V and J ends lost 1 base and 2 bases respectively, with 11 bases between them. This CDR3 region has 15 residues. The CDR3 coding sequence is TGTGCCAGCAGCCAAGCCTGGGGGGTTCAAGAGACCCAGTACTTC. As protein: CASSQAWGVQETQYF.

Worth noting for this clone: Germline is not matched at one junction end, which may reflect a read error. The genes are TRBV6-2 or TRBV6-3 and TRBJ1-1; D is perhaps TRBD1 (5 bases). The CDR3 length is 15 residues. The germline CDR1 and CDR2 sequences are MNHEY and SVGEGT. The CDR3 DNA reads as TGTGCCAGAAGCCCTCCGACAGTGTTTACCACTGAAGCTGTCTTT. Its translation is CARSPPTVFTTEAVF.